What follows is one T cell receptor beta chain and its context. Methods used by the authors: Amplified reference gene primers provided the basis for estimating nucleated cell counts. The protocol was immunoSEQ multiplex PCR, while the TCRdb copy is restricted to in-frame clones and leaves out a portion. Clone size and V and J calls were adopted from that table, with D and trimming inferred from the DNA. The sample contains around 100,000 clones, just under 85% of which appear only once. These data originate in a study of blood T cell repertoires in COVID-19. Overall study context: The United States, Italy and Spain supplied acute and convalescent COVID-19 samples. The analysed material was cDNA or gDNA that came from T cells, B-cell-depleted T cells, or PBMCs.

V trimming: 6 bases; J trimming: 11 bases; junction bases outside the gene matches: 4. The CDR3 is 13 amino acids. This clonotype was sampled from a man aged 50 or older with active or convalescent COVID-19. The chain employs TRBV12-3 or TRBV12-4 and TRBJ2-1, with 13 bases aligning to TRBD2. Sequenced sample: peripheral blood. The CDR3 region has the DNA TGTGCCAGCAGCCGGGGACTAGCGGGACAGCAGTTCTTC. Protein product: CASSRGLAGQQFF.